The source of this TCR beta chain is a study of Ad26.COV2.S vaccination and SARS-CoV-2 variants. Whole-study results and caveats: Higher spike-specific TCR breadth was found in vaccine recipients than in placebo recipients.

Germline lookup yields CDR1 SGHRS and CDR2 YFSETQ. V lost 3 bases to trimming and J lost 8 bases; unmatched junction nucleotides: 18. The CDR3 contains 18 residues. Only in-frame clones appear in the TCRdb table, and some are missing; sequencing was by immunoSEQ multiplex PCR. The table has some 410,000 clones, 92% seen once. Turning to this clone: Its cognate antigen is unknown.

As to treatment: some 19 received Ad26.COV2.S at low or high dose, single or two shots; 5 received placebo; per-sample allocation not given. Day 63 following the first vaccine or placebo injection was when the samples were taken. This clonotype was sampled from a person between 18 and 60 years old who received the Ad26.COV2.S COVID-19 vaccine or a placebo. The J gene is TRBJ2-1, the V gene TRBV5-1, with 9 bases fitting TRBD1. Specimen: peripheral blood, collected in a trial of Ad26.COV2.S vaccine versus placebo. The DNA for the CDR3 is TGCGCCAGCAGCTATGGGTGGGGGGACAGGGTGGATTCCGATGAGCAGTTCTTC. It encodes CASSYGWGDRVDSDEQFF.